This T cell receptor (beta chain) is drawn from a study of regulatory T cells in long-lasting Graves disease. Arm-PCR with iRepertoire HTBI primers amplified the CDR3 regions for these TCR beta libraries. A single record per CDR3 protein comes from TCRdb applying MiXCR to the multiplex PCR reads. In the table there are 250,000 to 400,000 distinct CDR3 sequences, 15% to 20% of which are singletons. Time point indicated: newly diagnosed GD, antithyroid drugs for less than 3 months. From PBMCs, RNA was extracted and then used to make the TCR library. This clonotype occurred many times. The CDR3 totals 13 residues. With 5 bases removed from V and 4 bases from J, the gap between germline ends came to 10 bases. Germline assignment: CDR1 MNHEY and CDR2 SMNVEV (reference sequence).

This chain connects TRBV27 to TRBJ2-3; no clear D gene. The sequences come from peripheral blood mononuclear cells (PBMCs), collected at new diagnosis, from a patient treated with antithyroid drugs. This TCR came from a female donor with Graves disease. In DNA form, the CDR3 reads TGTGCCAGCAGTACCCTCGGCTCAGATACGCAGTATTTT. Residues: CASSTLGSDTQYF.